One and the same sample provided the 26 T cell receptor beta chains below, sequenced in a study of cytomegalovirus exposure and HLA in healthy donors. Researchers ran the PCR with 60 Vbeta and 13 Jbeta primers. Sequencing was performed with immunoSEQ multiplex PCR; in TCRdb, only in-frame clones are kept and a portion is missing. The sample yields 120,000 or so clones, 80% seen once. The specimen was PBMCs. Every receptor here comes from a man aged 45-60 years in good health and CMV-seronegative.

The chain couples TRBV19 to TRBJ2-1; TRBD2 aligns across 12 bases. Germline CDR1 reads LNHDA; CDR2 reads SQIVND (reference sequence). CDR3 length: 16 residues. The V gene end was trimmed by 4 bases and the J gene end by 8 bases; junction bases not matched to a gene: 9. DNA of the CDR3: TGTGCCAGTAGTACCTTCGGACTAGCGGGGAACTATGAGCAGTTCTTC. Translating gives CASSTFGLAGNYEQFF.

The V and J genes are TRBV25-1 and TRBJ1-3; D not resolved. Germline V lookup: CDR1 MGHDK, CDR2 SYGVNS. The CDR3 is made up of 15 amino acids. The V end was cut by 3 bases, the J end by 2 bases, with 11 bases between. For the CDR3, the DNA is TGTGCCAGCAGTGATGTAGGAGACGCTGGAAACACCATATATTTT. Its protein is CASSDVGDAGNTIYF.

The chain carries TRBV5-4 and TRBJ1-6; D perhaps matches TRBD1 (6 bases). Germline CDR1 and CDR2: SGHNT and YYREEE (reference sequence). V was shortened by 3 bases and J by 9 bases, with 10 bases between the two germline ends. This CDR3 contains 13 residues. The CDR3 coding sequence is TGTGCCAGCAGCTCCAGGGGCGGTTCACCCCTCCACTTT. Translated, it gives CASSSRGGSPLHF.

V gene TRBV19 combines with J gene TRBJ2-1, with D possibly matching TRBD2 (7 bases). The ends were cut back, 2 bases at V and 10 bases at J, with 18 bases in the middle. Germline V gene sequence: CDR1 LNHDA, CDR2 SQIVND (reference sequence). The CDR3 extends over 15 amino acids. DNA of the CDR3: TGTGCCAGTAGTATATCTGGGACTAAAGGGGGAGAGCAGTTCTTC. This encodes CASSISGTKGGEQFF.

CDR3 amino acids: CASSHALDSLITANTGELFF. The CDR3 nucleotides are TGCGCCAGCAGCCATGCCTTGGACAGTTTAATCACCGCGAACACCGGGGAGCTGTTTTTT. J is TRBJ2-2 and V is TRBV4-3, with TRBD1 as a possible D gene (6 bases). V dropped 3 bases and J dropped 0 bases, with 23 bases sitting between them. Germline V gene sequence: CDR1 LGHNA, CDR2 YSLEER. The CDR3 has 20 residues.

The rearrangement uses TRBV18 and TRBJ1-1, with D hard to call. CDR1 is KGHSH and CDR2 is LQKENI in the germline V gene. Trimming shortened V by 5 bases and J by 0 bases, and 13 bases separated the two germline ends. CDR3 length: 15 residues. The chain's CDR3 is CASSFKQTMNTEAFF. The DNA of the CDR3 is TGTGCCAGCTCATTCAAACAGACTATGAACACTGAAGCTTTCTTT.

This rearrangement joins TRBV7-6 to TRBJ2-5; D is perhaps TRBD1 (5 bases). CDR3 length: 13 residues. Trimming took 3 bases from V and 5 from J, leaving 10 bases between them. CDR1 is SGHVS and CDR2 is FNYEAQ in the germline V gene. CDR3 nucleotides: TGTGCCAGCAGCTTGACAGTAGGGGAGACCCAGTACTTC. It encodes CASSLTVGETQYF.

The CDR3 nucleotides read TGTGCCATCGAGGCTAGCGGGAGTGGAGGCACAGATACGCAGTATTTT. Its translation is CAIEASGSGGTDTQYF. The V call is TRBV10-3, the J call TRBJ2-3; 10 nucleotides agree with TRBD2. Germline loops: CDR1 ENHRY, CDR2 SYGVKD. Trimming removed 8 bases from V and 1 base from J; junction bases left unmatched: 9. The CDR3 sequence is 16 residues long.

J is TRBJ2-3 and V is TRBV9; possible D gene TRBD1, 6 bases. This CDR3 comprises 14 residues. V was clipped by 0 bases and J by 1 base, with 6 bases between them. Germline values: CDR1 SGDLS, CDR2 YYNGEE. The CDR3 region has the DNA TGTGCCAGCAGCGTAGAGGGGGGCACAGATACGCAGTATTTT. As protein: CASSVEGGTDTQYF.

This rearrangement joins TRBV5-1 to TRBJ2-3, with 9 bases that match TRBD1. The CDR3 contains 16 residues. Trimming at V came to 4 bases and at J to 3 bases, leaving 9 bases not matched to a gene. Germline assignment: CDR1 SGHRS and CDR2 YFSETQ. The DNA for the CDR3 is TGCGCCAGCAGCCCCCGGGACAGGGAGGGGACAGATACGCAGTATTTT. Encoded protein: CASSPRDREGTDTQYF.

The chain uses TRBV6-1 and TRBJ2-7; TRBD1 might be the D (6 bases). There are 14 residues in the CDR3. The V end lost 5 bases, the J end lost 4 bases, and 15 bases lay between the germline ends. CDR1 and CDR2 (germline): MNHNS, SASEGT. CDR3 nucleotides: TGTGCCAGCAGTTTAAACAGGGTGGTGTACGAGCAGTACTTC. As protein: CASSLNRVVYEQYF.

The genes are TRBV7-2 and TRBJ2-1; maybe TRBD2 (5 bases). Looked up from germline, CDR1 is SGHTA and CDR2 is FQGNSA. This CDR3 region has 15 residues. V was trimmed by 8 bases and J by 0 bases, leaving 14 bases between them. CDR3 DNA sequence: TGTGCCAGCGGAGCAAGGAGCGGCTCCTACAATGAGCAGTTCTTC. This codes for CASGARSGSYNEQFF.

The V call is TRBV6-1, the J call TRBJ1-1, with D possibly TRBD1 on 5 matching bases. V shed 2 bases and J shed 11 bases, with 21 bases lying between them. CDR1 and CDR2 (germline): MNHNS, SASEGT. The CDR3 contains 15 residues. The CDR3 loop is CASSEKGREPPWAFF. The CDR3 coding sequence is TGTGCCAGCAGTGAAAAGGGCAGGGAACCCCCCTGGGCTTTCTTT.

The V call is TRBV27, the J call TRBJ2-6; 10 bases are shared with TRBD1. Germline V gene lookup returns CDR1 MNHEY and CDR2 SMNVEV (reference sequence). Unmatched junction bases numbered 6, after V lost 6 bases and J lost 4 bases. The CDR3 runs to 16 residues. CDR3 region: CASRRQGARGANVLTF. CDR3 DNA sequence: TGTGCCAGCAGACGACAGGGGGCAAGGGGGGCCAACGTCCTGACTTTC.

The CDR3 loop is CASSPRSLDTEAFF. CDR3 nucleotides: TGTGCCAGCTCACCACGGAGCCTTGACACTGAAGCTTTCTTT. The J gene is TRBJ1-1, the V gene TRBV18; no definite D call. V dropped 1 base and J dropped 3 bases, with 9 bases sitting between them. CDR1 and CDR2 from the germline V gene are KGHSH and LQKENI. The CDR3 runs to 14 residues.

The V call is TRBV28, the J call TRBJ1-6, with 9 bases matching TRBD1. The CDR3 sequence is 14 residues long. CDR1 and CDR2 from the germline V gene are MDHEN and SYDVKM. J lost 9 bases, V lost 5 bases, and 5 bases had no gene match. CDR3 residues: CASSTDRGISPLHF. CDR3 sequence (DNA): TGTGCCAGCAGTACGGACAGGGGTATTTCACCCCTCCACTTT.

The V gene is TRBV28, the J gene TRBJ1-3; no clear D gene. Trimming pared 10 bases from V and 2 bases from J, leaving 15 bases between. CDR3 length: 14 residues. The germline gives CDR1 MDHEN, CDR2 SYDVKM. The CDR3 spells CAINEARTGNTIYF. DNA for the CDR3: TGTGCCATCAACGAAGCGAGGACTGGAAACACCATATATTTT.

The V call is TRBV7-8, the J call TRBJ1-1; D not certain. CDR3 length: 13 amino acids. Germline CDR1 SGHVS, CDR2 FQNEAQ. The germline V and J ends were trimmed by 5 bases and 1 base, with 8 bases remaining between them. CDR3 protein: CASSDDWNTEAFF. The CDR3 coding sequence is TGTGCCAGCAGCGACGACTGGAACACTGAAGCTTTCTTT.

CDR3 in amino acids: CASSASGTANEKLFF. CDR3 nucleotide sequence: TGTGCCAGCAGTGCCTCCGGGACAGCCAATGAAAAACTGTTTTTT. The rearrangement joins TRBV6-5 to TRBJ1-4, with TRBD1 matching 7 bases. V shed 5 bases and J 5 bases; nucleotides not matched to a gene: 8. Germline-derived CDR1 and CDR2 are MNHEY and SVGAGI. CDR3 length: 15 residues.

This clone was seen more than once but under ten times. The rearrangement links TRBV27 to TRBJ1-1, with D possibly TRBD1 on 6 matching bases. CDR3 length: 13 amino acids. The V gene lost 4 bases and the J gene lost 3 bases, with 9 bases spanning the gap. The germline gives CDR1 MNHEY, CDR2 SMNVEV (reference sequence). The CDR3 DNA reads TGTGCCAGCAGTTCCAGGGGTGACACTGAAGCTTTCTTT. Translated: CASSSRGDTEAFF.

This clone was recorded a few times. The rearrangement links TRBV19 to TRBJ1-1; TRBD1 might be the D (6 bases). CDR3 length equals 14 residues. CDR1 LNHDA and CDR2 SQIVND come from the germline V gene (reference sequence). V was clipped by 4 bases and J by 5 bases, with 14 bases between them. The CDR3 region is CASSRVGALTEAFF. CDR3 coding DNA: TGTGCCAGTAGTAGGGTGGGGGCGCTTACTGAAGCTTTCTTT.

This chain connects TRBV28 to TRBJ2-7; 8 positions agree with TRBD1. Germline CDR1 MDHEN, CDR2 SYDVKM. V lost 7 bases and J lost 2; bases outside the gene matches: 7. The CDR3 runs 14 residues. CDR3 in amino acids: CASTPTGVPYEQYF. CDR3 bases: TGTGCCAGCACCCCGACAGGGGTCCCCTACGAGCAGTACTTC. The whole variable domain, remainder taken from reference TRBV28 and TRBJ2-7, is DVKVTQSSRYLVKRTGEKVFLECVQDMDHENMFWYRQDPGLGLRLIYFSYDVKMKEKGDIPEGYSVSREKKERFSLILESASTNQTSMYLCASTPTGVPYEQYFGPGTRLTVT.

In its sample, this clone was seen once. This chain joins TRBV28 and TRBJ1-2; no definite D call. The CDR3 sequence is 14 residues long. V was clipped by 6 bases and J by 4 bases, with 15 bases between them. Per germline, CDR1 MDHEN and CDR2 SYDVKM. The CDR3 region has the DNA TGTGCCAGCAGACTGGCCTCCAGGCTCTATGGCTACACCTTC. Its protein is CASRLASRLYGYTF.

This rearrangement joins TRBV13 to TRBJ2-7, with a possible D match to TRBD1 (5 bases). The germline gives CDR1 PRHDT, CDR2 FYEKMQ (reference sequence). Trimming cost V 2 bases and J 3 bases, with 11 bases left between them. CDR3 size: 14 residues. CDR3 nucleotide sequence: TGTGCCAGCAGCTTAAGCGACAGCCACTACGAGCAGTACTTC. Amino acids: CASSLSDSHYEQYF.

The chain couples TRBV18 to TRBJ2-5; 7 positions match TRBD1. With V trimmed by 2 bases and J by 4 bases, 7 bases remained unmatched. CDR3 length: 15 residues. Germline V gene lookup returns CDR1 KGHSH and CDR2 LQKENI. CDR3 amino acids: CASSPGAGTAETQYF. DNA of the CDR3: TGTGCCAGCTCACCAGGCGCTGGGACAGCAGAGACCCAGTACTTC.

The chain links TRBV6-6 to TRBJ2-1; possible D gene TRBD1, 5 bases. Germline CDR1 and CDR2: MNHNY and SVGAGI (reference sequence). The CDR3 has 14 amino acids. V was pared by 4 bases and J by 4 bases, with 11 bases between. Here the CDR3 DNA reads TGTGCCAGCAGTTCAGTCACAGGTTACAATGAGCAGTTCTTC. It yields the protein CASSSVTGYNEQFF.